This is a list of T cell receptor beta chains from one sample in a study of post-analysis software for immune sequencing data. TCRdb re-derived calls from the PCR reads in MiXCR, one entry per CDR3 protein. The sample yields hundreds of thousands of distinct CDR3 sequences, about 53% seen once. The sample consisted of blood. The receptors stem from a girl aged 5-17 years with multiple sclerosis. CDR3s include the opening cysteine and the closing phenylalanine or tryptophan. A D gene is named only where the DNA matches it firmly. The size of a clone is reported for some rows only, either as once, few or many, or as a class for expanded clones.

>TRBV20-1|NA|TRBJ2-7|TRBD2
TGCAGTGCTAGAGATACGGGACTAGCGGGAGGCTTCTACGAGCAGTACTTC
CSARDTGLAGGFYEQYF
>TRBV29-1|NA|TRBJ2-5|TRBD1
TGCAGCGACCTGGGGGACAGCCAACAAGAGACCCAGTACTTC
CSDLGDSQQETQYF
>TRBV6-5|NA|TRBJ2-5|NA
TGTGCCAGCAGTTACGGGTTCAGGGCCCATGGGGCGGAGACCCAGTACTTC
CASSYGFRAHGAETQYF
>TRBV14|NA|TRBJ2-1|NA
TGTGCCAACAGCTCAGAGATTCCGGGACCGGAATACAATGAGCAGTTCTTC
CANSSEIPGPEYNEQFF
>TRBV29-1|NA|TRBJ2-3|NA
TGCAGCGTGGGTGTTGGAAACACAGATACGCAGTATTTT
CSVGVGNTDTQYF
>TRBV4-1|few|TRBJ2-5|TRBD1
TGCGCCAGCAGCCGCGGGCAGGGGGCGGTAAATGAGCAGTACTTC
CASSRGQGAVNEQYF
>TRBV20-1|NA|TRBJ1-2|NA
TGCAGTGCTAGTCAAGGGTGGTTCGGCTACACCTTC
CSASQGWFGYTF
>TRBV2|NA|TRBJ2-7|NA
TGTGCCAGCAGTGATGCAGGGTTAAACGAGCAGTACTTC
CASSDAGLNEQYF
>TRBV7-7|few|TRBJ1-1|TRBD1
TGTGCTAGCAGCTTATGGTCCGGACAGGGAACCACTGAAGCTTTCTTT
CASSLWSGQGTTEAFF
>TRBV12-3/TRBV12-4|NA|TRBJ1-2|NA
TGTGCCAGCAGTTCCCTTCGGCCAGGGACCTATGGCTACACCTTC
CASSSLRPGTYGYTF
>TRBV18|NA|TRBJ2-5|NA
TGTGCCAGCTCACCACTGGGACGGAACCAAGAGACCCAGTACTTC
CASSPLGRNQETQYF
>TRBV4-2|NA|TRBJ1-6|TRBD1
TGTGCCAGCAGCCAAAGAGGGACAGCCAATTCACCCCTCCACTTT
CASSQRGTANSPLHF
>TRBV12-3/TRBV12-4|once|TRBJ2-5|NA
TGTGCCAGCAGTTTAGTTGGTCTAGCGCCCACCGAGACCCAGTACTTC
CASSLVGLAPTETQYF
>TRBV20-1|NA|TRBJ2-5|NA
TGCAGTGCTAGGGGTGGGGGGAACCAAGAGACCCAGTACTTC
CSARGGGNQETQYF
>TRBV3-1|NA|TRBJ1-2|NA
TGTGCCAGCAGCCAAGATCGCCAGGGTGGCTATGGCTACACCTTC
CASSQDRQGGYGYTF
>TRBV29-1|NA|TRBJ1-1|NA
TGCAGCGCCGTGGAACAGAACACTGAAGCTTTCTTT
CSAVEQNTEAFF
>TRBV20-1|NA|TRBJ2-7|TRBD2
TGCAGTGCCGCTAATGGGGGGGAAACCGAGCAGTACTTC
CSAANGGETEQYF
>TRBV20-1|NA|TRBJ2-4|NA
TGCAGTGCTAGAGATAAGGACACTAAGCAGTACTTC
CSARDKDTKQYF
>TRBV10-3|few|TRBJ1-2|TRBD1
TGTGCCATCCCCAGGGGGACCACAACTAACTATGGCTACACCTTC
CAIPRGTTTNYGYTF
>TRBV6-5|NA|TRBJ1-6|NA
TGTGCCAGCAGGGGCAGGTTGCGCGATTCACCCCTCCACTTT
CASRGRLRDSPLHF
>TRBV6-6|NA|TRBJ2-1|NA
TGTGCCAGCAGTTACTCGCCAGGACGGAGCTCCTACAATGAGCAGTTCTTC
CASSYSPGRSSYNEQFF